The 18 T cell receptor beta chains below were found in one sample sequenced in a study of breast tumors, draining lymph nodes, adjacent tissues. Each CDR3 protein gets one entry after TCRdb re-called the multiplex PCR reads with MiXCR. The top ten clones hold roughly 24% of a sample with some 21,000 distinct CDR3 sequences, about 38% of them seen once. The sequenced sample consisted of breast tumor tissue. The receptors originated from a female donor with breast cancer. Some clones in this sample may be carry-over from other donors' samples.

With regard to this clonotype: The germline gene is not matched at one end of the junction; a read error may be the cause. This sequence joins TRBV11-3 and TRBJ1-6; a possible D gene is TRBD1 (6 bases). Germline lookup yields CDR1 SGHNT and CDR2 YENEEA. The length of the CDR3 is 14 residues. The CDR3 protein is CASQNRASNSPLRF. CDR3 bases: TGTGCCAGTCAAAACAGGGCCTCCAATTCACCCCTCCGCTTT.

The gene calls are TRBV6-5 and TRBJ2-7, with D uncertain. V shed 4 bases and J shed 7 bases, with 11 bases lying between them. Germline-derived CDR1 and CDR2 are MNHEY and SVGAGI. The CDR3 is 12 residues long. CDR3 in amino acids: CASSSLAREQYF. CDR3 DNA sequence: TGTGCCAGCAGTTCGTTGGCGAGGGAGCAGTACTTC.

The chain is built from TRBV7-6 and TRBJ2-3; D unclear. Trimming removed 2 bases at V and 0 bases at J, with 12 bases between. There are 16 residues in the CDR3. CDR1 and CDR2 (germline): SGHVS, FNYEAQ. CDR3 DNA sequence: TGTGCCAGCAGCTTATTCGGCGGTACTAGCACAGATACGCAGTATTTT. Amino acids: CASSLFGGTSTDTQYF.

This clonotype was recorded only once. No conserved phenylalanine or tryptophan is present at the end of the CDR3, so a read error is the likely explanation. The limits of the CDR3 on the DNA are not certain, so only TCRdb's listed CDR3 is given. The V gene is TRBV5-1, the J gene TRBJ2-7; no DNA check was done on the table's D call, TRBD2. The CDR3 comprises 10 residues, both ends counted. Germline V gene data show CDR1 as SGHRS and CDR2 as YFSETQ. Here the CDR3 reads CASSLSLLAG.

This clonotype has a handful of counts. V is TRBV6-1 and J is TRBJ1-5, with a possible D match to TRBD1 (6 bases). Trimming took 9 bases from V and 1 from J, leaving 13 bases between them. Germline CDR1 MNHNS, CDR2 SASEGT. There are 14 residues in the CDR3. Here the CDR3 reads CASQLTGSNQPQHF. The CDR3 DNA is TGTGCCAGTCAGTTAACAGGGAGCAATCAGCCCCAGCATTTT.

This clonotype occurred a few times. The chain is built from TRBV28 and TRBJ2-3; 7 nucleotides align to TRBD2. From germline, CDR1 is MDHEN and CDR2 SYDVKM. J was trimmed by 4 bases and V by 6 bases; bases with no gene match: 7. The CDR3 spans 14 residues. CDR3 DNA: TGTGCCAGCAGGTGGGCTAGCGGTGCAGATACGCAGTATTTT. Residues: CASRWASGADTQYF.

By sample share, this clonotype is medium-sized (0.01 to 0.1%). The CDR3 region is CASSNRGTSGLSSTDTQYF. CDR3 nucleotides: TGTGCCAGTAGTAACCGCGGGACTAGCGGCTTATCTAGCACAGATACGCAGTATTTT. The chain joins TRBV19 to TRBJ2-3; TRBD2 agrees at 11 bases. This CDR3 is 19 amino acids long. Germline CDR1 is LNHDA and CDR2 is SQIVND (reference sequence). With V trimmed by 4 bases and J by 0 bases, 12 bases remained unmatched.

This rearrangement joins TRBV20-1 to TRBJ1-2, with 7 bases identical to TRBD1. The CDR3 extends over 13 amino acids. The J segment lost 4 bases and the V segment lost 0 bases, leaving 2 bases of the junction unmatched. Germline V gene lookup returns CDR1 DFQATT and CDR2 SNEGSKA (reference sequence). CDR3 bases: TGCAGTGCTAGAGAGACAGGGAGCTATGGCTACACCTTC. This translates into CSARETGSYGYTF.

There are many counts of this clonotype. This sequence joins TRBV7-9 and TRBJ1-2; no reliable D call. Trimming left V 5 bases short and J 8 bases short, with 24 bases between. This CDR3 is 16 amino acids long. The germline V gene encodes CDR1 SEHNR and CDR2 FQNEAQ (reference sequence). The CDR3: CASSPPVGHTDGGYTF. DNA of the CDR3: TGTGCCAGCAGCCCCCCGGTGGGCCACACTGATGGGGGCTACACCTTC.

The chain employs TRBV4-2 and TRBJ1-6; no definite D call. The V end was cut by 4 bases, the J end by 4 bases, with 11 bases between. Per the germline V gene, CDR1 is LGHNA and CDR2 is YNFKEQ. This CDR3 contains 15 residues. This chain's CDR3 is CASSPSRSYNSPLHF. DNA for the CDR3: TGTGCCAGCAGCCCGAGCAGGTCGTATAATTCACCCCTCCACTTT.

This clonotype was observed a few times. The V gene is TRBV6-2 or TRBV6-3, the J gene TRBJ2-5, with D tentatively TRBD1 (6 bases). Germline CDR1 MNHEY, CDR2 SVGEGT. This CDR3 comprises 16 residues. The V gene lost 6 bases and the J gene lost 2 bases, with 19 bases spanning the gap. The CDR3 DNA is TGTGCCAGCAGATACCACTCGACAGGACCACAAGAGACCCAGTACTTC. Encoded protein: CASRYHSTGPQETQYF.

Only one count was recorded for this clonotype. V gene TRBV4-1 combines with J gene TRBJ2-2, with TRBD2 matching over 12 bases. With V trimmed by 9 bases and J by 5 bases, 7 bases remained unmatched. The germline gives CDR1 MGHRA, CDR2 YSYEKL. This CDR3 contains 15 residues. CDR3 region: CARRLAGERTGELFF. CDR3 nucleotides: TGCGCCAGGAGACTAGCGGGAGAGCGAACCGGGGAGCTGTTTTTT.

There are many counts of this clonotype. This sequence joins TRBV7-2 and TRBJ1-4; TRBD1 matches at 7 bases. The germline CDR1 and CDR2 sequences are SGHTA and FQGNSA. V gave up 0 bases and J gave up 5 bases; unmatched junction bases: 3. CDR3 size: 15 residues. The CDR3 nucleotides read TGTGCCAGCAGCTTAGCCACAGGGGAGAATGAAAAACTGTTTTTT. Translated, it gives CASSLATGENEKLFF.

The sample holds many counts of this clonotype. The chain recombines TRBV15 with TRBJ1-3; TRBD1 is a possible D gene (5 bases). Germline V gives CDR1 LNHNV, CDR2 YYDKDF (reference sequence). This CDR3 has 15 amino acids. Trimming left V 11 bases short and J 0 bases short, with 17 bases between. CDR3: CAPGRGRSSGNTIYF. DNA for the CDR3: TGTGCCCCCGGACGGGGCCGTAGCTCTGGAAACACCATATATTTT.

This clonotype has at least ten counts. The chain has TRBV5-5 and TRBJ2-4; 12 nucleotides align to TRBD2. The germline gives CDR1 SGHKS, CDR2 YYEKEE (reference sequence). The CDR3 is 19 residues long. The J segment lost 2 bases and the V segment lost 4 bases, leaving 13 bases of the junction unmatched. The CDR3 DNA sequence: TGTGCCAGCAGCCCGGACCTGCTAGCGGGAGGGCCTACCAAAAACATTCAGTACTTC. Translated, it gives CASSPDLLAGGPTKNIQYF.

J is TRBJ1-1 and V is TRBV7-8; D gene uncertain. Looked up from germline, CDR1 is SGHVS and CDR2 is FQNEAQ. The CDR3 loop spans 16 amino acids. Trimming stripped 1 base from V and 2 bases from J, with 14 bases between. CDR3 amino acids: CASSLVGSNLNTEAFF. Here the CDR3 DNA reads TGTGCCAGCAGCTTAGTGGGCAGTAACTTAAACACTGAAGCTTTCTTT.

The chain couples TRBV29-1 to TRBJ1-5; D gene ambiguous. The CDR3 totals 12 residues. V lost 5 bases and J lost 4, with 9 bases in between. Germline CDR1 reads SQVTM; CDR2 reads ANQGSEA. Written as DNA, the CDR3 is TGCAGCGTTACGGACGGAAATCAGCCCCAGCATTTT. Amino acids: CSVTDGNQPQHF.

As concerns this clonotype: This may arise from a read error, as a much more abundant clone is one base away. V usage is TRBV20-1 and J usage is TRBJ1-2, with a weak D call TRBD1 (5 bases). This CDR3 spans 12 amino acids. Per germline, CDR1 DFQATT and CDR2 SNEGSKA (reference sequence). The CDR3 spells CSARAGRLGSTF. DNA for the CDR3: TGCAGTGCTAGAGCGGGGCGCCTGGGCTCCACCTTC.